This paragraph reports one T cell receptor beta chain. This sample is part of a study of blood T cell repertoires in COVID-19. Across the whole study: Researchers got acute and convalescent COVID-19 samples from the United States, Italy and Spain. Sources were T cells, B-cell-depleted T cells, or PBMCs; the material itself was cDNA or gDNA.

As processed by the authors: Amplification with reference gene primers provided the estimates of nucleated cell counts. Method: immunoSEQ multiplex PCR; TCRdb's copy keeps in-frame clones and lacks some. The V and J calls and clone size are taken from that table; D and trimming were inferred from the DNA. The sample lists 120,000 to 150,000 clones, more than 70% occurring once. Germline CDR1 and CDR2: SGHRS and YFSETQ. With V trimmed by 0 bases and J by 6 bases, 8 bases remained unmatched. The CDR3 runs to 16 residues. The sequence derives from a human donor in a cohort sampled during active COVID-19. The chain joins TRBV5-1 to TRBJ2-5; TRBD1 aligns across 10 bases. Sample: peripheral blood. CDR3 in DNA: TGCGCCAGCAGCTTGGCCTCCGGGACAGGGGATCAGACCCAGTACTTC. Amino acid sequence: CASSLASGTGDQTQYF.